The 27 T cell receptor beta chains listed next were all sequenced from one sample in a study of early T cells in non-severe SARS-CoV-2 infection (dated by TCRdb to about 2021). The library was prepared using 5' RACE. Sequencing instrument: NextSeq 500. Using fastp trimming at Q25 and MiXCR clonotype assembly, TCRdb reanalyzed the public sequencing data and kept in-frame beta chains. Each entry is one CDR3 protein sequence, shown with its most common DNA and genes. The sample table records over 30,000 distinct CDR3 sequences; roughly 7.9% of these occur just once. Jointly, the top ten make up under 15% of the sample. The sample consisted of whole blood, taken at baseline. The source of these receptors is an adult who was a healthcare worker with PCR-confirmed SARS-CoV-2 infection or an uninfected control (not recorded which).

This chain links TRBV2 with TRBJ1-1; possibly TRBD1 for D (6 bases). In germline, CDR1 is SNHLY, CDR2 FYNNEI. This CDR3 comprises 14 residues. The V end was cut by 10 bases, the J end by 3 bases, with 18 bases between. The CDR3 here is CATALLPGDTEAFF. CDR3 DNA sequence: TGTGCCACCGCTCTTTTACCAGGGGACACTGAAGCTTTCTTT.

CDR3 DNA: TGCGCCAGCAGCTGGGGCGGGAGCTCCTACGAGCAGTACTTC. Protein product: CASSWGGSSYEQYF. The genes are TRBV5-1 and TRBJ2-7; TRBD2 agrees at 7 bases. The V gene end was trimmed by 3 bases and the J gene end by 0 bases; junction bases not matched to a gene: 3. Per germline, CDR1 SGHRS and CDR2 YFSETQ. This CDR3 contains 14 residues.

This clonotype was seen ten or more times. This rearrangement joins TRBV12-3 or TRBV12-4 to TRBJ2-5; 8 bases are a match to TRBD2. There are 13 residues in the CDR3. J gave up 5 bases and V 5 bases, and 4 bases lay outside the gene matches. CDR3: CASSRGGGETQYF. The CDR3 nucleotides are TGTGCCAGCAGTCGGGGGGGAGGGGAGACCCAGTACTTC.

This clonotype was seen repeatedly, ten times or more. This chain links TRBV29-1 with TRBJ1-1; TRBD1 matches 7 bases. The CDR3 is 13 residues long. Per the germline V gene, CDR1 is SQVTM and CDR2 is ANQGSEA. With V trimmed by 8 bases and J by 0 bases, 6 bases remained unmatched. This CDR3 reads CSIHRGLNTEAFF. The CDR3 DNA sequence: TGCAGCATACACAGGGGCTTGAACACTGAAGCTTTCTTT.

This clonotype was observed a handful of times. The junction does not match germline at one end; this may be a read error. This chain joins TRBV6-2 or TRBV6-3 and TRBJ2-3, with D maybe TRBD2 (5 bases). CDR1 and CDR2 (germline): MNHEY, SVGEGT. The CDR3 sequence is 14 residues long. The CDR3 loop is CASRYFRGADTQYF. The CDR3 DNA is TGTGCCAGCAGATACTTTCGGGGAGCGGATACGCAGTATTTT.

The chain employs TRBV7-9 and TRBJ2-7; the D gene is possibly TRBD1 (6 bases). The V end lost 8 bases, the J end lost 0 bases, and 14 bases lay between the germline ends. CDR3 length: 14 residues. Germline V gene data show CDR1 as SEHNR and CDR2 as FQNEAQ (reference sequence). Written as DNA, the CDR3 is TGTGCCAGCGGAAATAGGGGGTACTCCTACGAGCAGTACTTC. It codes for CASGNRGYSYEQYF.

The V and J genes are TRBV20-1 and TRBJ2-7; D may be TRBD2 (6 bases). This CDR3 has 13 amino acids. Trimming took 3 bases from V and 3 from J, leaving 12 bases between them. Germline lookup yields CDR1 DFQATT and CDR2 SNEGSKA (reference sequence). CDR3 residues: CSARGGRDYEQYF. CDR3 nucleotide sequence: TGCAGTGCTAGGGGAGGCAGGGACTACGAGCAGTACTTC.

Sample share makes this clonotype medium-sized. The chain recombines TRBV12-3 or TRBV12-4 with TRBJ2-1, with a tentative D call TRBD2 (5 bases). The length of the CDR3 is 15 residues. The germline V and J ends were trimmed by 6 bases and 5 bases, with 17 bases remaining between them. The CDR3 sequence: CASRRLGGLHNEQFF. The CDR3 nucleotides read TGTGCCAGCAGGCGTCTCGGCGGGCTACACAATGAGCAGTTCTTC.

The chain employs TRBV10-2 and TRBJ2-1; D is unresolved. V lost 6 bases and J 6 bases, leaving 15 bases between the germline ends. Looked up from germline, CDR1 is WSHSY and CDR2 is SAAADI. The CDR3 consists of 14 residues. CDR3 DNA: TGCGCCAGCAGACCGGACGGAGTCTTCAATGAGCAGTTCTTC. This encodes CASRPDGVFNEQFF.

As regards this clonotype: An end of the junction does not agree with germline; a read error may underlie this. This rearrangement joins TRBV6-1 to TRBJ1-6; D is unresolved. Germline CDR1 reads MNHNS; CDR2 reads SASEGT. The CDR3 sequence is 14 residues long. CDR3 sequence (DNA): TGTGCCAGCAGTGAACCTGGACTGAATTCACCCCACCACTTT. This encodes CASSEPGLNSPHHF.

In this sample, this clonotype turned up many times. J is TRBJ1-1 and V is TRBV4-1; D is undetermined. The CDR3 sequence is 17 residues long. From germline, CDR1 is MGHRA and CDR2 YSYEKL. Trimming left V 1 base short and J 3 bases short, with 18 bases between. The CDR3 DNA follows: TGCGCCAGCAGCCAAGCCGCCTCACGATTCGGGGACACTGAAGCTTTCTTT. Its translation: CASSQAASRFGDTEAFF.

CDR3 nucleotide sequence: TGCAGTGCCAGGAGGATGGGGGGCCGCACAGATACGCAGTATTTT. It encodes CSARRMGGRTDTQYF. The rearrangement joins TRBV20-1 to TRBJ2-3; TRBD1 or TRBD2 may be the D gene (6 bases each). Germline CDR1 reads DFQATT; CDR2 reads SNEGSKA (reference sequence). The V and J ends lost 6 bases and 1 base respectively, with 17 bases between them. The CDR3 length is 15 residues.

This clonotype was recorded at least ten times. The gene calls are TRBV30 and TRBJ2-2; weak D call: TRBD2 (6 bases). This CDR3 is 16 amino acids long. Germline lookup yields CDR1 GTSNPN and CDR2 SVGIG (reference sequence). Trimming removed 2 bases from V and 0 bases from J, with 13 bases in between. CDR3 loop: CAWSPGLLSNTGELFF. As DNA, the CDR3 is TGTGCCTGGAGTCCTGGACTATTATCGAACACCGGGGAGCTGTTTTTT. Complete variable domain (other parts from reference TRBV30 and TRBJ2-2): SQTIHQWPATLVQPVGSPLSLECTVEGTSNPNLYWYRQAAGRGLQLLFYSVGIGQISSEVPQNLSASRPQDRQFILSSKKLLLSDSGFYLCAWSPGLLSNTGELFFGEGSRLTVL.

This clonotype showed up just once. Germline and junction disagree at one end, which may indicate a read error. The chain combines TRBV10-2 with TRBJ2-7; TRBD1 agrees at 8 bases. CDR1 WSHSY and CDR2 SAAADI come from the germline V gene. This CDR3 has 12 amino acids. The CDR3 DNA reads TGCGCCAGTGGACAGGGTAACTACGAGCGGTACTTC. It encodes CASGQGNYERYF.

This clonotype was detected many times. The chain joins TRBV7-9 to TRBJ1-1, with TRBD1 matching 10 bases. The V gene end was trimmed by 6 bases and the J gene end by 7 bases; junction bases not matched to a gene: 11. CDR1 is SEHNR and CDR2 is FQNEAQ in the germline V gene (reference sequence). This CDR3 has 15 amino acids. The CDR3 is CASRLAGTGVDEAFF. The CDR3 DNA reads TGTGCCAGCAGATTGGCCGGGACAGGGGTGGATGAAGCTTTCTTT. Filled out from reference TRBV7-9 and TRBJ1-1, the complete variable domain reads DTGVSQNPRHKITKRGQNVTFRCDPISEHNRLYWYRQTLGQGPEFLTYFQNEAQLEKSRLLSDRFSAERPKGSFSTLEIQRTEQGDSAMYLCASRLAGTGVDEAFFGQGTRLTVV.

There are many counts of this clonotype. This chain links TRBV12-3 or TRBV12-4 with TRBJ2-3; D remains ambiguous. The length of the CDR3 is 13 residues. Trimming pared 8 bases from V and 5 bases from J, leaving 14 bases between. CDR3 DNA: TGTGCCAGCTTTAGGGTTGCTCAAGATACGCAGTATTTT. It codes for CASFRVAQDTQYF.

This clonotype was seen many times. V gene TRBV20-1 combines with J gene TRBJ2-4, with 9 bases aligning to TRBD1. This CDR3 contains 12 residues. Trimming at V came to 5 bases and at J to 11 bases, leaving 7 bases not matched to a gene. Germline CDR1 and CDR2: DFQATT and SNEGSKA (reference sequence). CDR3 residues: CSAGQGKEFQYF. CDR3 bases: TGCAGTGCTGGACAGGGGAAGGAATTTCAGTACTTC.

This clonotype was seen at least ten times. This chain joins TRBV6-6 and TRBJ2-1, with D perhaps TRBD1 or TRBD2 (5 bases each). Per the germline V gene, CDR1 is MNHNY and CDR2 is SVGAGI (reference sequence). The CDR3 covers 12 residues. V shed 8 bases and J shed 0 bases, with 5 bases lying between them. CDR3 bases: TGTGCCAGCGGGGGCTCCTACAATGAGCAGTTCTTC. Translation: CASGGSYNEQFF.

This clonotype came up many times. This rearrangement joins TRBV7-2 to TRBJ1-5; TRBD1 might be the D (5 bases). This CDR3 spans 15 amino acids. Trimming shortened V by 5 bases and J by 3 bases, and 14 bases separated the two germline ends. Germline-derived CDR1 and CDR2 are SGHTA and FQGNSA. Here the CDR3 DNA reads TGTGCCAGCAGCAGAGGGACCGACCTCAATCAGCCCCAGCATTTT. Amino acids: CASSRGTDLNQPQHF.

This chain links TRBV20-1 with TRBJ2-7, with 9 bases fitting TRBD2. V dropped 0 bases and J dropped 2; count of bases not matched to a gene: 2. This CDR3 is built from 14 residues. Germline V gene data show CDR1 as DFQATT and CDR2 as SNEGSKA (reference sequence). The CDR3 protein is CSAREASGAYEQYF. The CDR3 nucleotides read TGCAGTGCTAGAGAGGCTAGCGGGGCCTACGAGCAGTACTTC.

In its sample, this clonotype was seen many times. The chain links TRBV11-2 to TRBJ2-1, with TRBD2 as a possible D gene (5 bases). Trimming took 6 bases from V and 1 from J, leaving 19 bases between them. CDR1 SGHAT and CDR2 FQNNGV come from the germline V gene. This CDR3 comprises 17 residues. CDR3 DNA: TGTGCCAGCAGACTGACTATTGTGGATTCTTCCTACAATGAGCAGTTCTTC. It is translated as CASRLTIVDSSYNEQFF.

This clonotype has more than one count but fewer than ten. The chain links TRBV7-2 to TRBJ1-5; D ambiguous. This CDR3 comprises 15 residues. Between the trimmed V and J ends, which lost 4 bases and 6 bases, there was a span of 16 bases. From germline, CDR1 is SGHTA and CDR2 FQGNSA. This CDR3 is CASSSRYGLGQPQHF. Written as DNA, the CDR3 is TGTGCCAGCAGCTCCCGATACGGGCTTGGTCAGCCCCAGCATTTT.

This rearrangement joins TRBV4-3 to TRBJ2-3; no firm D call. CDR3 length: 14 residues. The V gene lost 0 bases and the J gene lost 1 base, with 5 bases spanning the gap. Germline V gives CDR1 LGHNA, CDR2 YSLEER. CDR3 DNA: TGCGCCAGCAGCCAAGATAAAGGCACAGATACGCAGTATTTT. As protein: CASSQDKGTDTQYF.

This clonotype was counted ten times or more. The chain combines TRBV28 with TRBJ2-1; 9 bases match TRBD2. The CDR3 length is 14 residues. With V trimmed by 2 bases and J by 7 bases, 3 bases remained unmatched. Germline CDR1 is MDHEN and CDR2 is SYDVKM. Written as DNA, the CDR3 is TGTGCCAGCAGTTTAGCGGGGGGGCGAAATGAGCAGTTCTTC. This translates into CASSLAGGRNEQFF.

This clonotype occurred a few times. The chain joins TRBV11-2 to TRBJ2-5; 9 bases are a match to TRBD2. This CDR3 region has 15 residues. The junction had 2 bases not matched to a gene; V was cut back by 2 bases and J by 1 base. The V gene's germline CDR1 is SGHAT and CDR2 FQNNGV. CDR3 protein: CASSLYSGGQETQYF. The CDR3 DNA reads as TGTGCCAGCAGCTTATATAGCGGGGGCCAAGAGACCCAGTACTTC.

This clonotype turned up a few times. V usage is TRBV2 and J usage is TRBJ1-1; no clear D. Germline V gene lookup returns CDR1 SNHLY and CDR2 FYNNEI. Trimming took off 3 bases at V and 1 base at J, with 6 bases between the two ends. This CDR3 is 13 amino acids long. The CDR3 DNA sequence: TGTGCCAGCAGTGACCAGGCGAACACTGAAGCTTTCTTT. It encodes CASSDQANTEAFF. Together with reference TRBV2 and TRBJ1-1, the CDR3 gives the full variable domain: EPEVTQTPSHQVTQMGQEVILRCVPISNHLYFYWYRQILGQKVEFLVSFYNNEISEKSEIFDDQFSVERPDGSNFTLKIRSTKLEDSAMYFCASSDQANTEAFFGQGTRLTVV.

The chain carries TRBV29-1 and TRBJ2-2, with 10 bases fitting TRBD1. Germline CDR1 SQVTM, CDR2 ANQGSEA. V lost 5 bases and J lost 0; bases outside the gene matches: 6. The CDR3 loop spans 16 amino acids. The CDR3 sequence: CSVLPGQGANTGELFF. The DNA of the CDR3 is TGCAGCGTTCTGCCTGGACAGGGGGCGAACACCGGGGAGCTGTTTTTT.